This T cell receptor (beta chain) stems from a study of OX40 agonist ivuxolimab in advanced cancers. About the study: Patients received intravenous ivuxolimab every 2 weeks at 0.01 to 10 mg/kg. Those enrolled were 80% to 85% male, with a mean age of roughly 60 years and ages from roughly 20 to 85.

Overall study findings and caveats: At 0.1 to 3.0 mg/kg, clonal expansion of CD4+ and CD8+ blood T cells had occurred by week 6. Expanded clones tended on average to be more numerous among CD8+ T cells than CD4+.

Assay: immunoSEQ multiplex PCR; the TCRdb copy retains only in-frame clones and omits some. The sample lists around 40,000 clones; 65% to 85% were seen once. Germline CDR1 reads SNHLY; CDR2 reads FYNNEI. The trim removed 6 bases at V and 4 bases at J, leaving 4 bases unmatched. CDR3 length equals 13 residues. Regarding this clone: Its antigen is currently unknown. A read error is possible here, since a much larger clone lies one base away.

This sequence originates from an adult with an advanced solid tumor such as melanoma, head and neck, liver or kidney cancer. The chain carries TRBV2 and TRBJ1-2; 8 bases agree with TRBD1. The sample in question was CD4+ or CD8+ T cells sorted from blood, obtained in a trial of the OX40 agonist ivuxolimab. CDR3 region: CASRGQGAYGYTF. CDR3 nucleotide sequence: TGTGCCAGCAGAGGACAGGGCGCCTATGGCTACACCTTC. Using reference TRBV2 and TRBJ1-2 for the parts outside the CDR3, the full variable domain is EPEVTQTPSHQVTQMGQEVILRCVPISNHLYFYWYRQILGQKVEFLVSFYNNEISEKSEIFDDQFSVERPDGSNFTLKIRSTKLEDSAMYFCASRGQGAYGYTFGSGTRLTVV.